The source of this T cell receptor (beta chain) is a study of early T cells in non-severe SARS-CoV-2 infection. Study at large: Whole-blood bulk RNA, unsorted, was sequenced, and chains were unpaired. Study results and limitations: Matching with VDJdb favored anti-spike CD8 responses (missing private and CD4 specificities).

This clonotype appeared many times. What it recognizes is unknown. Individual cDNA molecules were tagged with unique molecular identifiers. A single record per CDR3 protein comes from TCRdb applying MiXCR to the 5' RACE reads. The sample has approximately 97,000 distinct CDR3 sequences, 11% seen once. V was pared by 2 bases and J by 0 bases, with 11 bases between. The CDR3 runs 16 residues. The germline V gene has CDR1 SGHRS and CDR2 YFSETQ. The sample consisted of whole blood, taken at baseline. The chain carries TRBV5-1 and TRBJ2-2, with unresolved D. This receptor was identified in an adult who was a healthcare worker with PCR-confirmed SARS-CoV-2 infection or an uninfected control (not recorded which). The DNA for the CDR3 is TGCGCCAGCAGCTTAAACATCGGACCGAACACCGGGGAGCTGTTTTTT. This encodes CASSLNIGPNTGELFF.